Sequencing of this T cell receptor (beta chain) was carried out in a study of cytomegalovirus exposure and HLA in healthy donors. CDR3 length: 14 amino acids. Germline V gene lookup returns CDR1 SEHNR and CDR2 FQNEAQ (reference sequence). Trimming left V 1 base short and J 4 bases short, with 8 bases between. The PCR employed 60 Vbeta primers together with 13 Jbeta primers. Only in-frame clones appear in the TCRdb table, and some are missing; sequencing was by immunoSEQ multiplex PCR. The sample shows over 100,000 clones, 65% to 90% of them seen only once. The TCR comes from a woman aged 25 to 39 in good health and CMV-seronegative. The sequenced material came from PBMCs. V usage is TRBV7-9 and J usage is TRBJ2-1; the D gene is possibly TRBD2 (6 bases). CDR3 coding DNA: TGTGCCAGCAGCTTAGTGGAGGGATACAATGAGCAGTTCTTC. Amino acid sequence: CASSLVEGYNEQFF.